The 7 T cell receptor beta chains presented below share a single source sample, sequenced in a study of cytomegalovirus exposure and HLA in healthy donors. It was with 60 Vbeta and 13 Jbeta primers that the PCR ran. The assay was immunoSEQ multiplex PCR, and TCRdb's table has in-frame clones only and misses some. The table shows roughly 150,000 clones, with around 80% occurring only once. Sample: PBMCs. Receptors originate from a female donor in good health and CMV-seronegative.

The V call is TRBV7-9, the J call TRBJ2-3, with 7 nucleotides matching TRBD2. The CDR3 has 15 amino acids. The germline gives CDR1 SEHNR, CDR2 FQNEAQ (reference sequence). V was pared by 5 bases and J by 0 bases, with 5 bases of the junction left unmatched. The CDR3 DNA is TGTGCCAGCAGCAGAGGTAGCGGGAGCACAGATACGCAGTATTTT. It codes for CASSRGSGSTDTQYF.

This clone has a single count. The rearrangement links TRBV5-4 to TRBJ2-7, with 7 bases that match TRBD2. The CDR3 covers 15 residues. J gave up 5 bases and V 4 bases, and 12 bases lay outside the gene matches. Looked up from germline, CDR1 is SGHNT and CDR2 is YYREEE (reference sequence). The CDR3 DNA follows: TGTGCCAGCAGCCCGGGGGGACTTGCAAGTAACGAGCAGTACTTC. This codes for CASSPGGLASNEQYF.

This clone has a handful of counts. The V call is TRBV27, the J call TRBJ1-2; 9 nucleotides line up with TRBD1. This CDR3 is built from 15 residues. V was clipped by 5 bases and J by 2 bases; unmatched bases: 6. Looked up from germline, CDR1 is MNHEY and CDR2 is SMNVEV (reference sequence). The CDR3 here is CASSLSTGGNYGYTF. The CDR3 nucleotides read TGTGCCAGCAGTCTCTCGACAGGGGGGAACTATGGCTACACCTTC.

This clone was detected only once. In DNA, the CDR3 is TGTGCCAGCAGCCTCTTGACTAGCGGAGGACAAAACATTCAGTACTTC. Translating gives CASSLLTSGGQNIQYF. This chain joins TRBV5-4 and TRBJ2-4; 9 bases match TRBD2. The ends lost 4 bases at V and 5 bases at J; junction bases unmatched: 10. The CDR3 covers 16 residues. From germline, CDR1 is SGHNT and CDR2 YYREEE (reference sequence).

The V call is TRBV19, the J call TRBJ1-1, with D maybe TRBD1 (6 bases). The CDR3 runs to 13 residues. Between the trimmed V and J ends, which lost 3 bases and 6 bases, there was a span of 11 bases. Germline CDR1 and CDR2: LNHDA and SQIVND (reference sequence). CDR3 DNA sequence: TGTGCCAGTAGTATGACAGGTAGCGCTGAAGCTTTCTTT. Translated: CASSMTGSAEAFF.

This clone turned up a few times. The chain has TRBV6-1 and TRBJ2-7; 7 positions match TRBD2. CDR3 length: 14 residues. The germline V gene has CDR1 MNHNS and CDR2 SASEGT. The V and J ends lost 0 bases and 1 base, in that order; junction bases with no gene match: 0. The CDR3 sequence: CASSEAGGSYEQYF. The DNA of the CDR3 is TGTGCCAGCAGTGAAGCGGGGGGGTCCTACGAGCAGTACTTC.

The chain carries TRBV6-1 and TRBJ2-3, with D unclear. This CDR3 region has 16 residues. Trimming took 2 bases from V and 1 from J, leaving 13 bases between them. Germline V gene lookup returns CDR1 MNHNS and CDR2 SASEGT. This CDR3 is CASSEIASAGTDTQYF. DNA of the CDR3: TGTGCCAGCAGTGAAATCGCGTCCGCTGGCACAGATACGCAGTATTTT.